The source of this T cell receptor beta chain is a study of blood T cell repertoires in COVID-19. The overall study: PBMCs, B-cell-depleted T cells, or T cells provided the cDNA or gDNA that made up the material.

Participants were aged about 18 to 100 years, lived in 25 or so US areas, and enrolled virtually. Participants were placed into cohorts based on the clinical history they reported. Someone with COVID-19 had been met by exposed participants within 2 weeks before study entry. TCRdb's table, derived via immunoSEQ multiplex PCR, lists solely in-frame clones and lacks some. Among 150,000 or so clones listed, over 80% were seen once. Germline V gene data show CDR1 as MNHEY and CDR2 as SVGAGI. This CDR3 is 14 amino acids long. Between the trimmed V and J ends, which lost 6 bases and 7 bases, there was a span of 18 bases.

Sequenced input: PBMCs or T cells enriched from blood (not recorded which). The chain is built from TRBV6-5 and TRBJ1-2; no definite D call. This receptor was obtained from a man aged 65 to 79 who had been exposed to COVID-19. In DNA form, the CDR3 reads TGTGCCAGCAGATTACAGCTCTCAAACCGTGGCTACACCTTC. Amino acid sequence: CASRLQLSNRGYTF.